This T cell receptor (beta chain) originates from a study of response to subunit inactivated influenza vaccine. Study-wide results and limits: The authors suggested that every seasonal influenza vaccination recruits few new T cells.

This clonotype occurred many times. The antigen remains undetermined. Germline values: CDR1 SGHDT, CDR2 YYEEEE. This CDR3 spans 17 amino acids. V lost 3 bases to trimming and J lost 7 bases; unmatched junction nucleotides: 8. TCRdb independently ran MiXCR on the RT-PCR reads; one entry per CDR3 protein. The table includes 450,000 to 500,000 distinct CDR3 sequences, around 9.9% detected once. The sequence was collected from a man aged 50 or older who received an inactivated influenza vaccine. The sequenced sample was PBMCs from blood, obtained more than 35 days after vaccination. The genes are TRBV5-6 and TRBJ2-1; 15 bases are a match to TRBD2. CDR3 sequence (DNA): TGTGCCAGCAGCTCTCAGGGACTAGCGGGAGGAGGAAATGAGCAGTTCTTC. It is translated as CASSSQGLAGGGNEQFF.